Following are 2 T cell receptor beta chains from one sample sequenced in a study of glioma-infiltrating T cells after dendritic cell vaccination. Profiling relied on immunoSEQ multiplex PCR, and the TCRdb table lists in-frame clones only, not all of them. The table has about 92,000 clones, about nine tenths seen once. The source was blood, collected before dendritic cell vaccination. These receptor sequences come from a human donor with glioblastoma.

This clone has more than one count but fewer than ten. CDR3 nucleotides: TGTGCCAGCAGGACTAGAAATCGCTCCTACAATGAGCAGTTCTTC. Amino acids: CASRTRNRSYNEQFF. The chain couples TRBV6-6 to TRBJ2-1; weak D call: TRBD2 (6 bases). The CDR3 length is 15 residues. Germline V gives CDR1 MNHNY, CDR2 SVGAGI (reference sequence). V was shortened by 6 bases and J by 0 bases, with 12 bases between the two germline ends.

The gene calls are TRBV4-1 and TRBJ2-2; no definite D call. Germline values: CDR1 MGHRA, CDR2 YSYEKL. Trimming pared 4 bases from V and 4 bases from J, leaving 10 bases between. The CDR3 is 14 amino acids. Here the CDR3 DNA reads TGCGCCAGCAGCCCACTACGGGTCACCGGGGAGCTGTTTTTT. It codes for CASSPLRVTGELFF.